Below are 17 T cell receptor beta chains sequenced from a single sample in a study of blood T cell repertoires in COVID-19 (dated by TCRdb to 2018 to 2021). Libraries were constructed by the immunoSEQ multiplex PCR assay. Here the immuneACCESS table is served through TCRdb, limited to in-frame sequences with V and J called. Missing clones are a known gap in these copies; in checked studies unresolved V genes cover under half, and the rest lacks a known reason. This sample holds 70,000 to 80,000 clones; approximately 88% were observed only once. The biggest ten clones account for approximately 12% of the sample. Sequenced input: peripheral blood. Every receptor here comes from a human donor in a cohort sampled during active COVID-19.

This clone was seen only a few times. V usage is TRBV19 and J usage is TRBJ1-6; no definite D call. Trimming removed 9 bases at V and 7 bases at J, with 16 bases between. The CDR3 totals 14 residues. The V gene's germline CDR1 is LNHDA and CDR2 SQIVND (reference sequence). CDR3 sequence reads: CASQDRSSNSPLHF. The CDR3, as DNA: TGTGCCAGCCAGGATAGGTCGTCGAATTCACCCCTCCACTTT.

CDR3 in amino acids: CASMARGGSSYNSPLHF. In nucleotides, the CDR3 is TGTGCCAGCATGGCCCGGGGGGGGAGCTCCTATAATTCACCCCTCCACTTT. J is TRBJ1-6 and V is TRBV28, with a possible D match to TRBD1 (5 bases). V lost 7 bases and J lost 0, with 16 bases in between. CDR3 size: 17 residues. The germline CDR1 and CDR2 sequences are MDHEN and SYDVKM.

The gene calls are TRBV12-3 or TRBV12-4 and TRBJ2-1; D remains unclear. This CDR3 region has 13 residues. The germline V and J ends were trimmed by 6 bases and 0 bases, with 6 bases remaining between them. The CDR3 DNA is TGTGCCAGCAGCCCGAGCTCCTACAATGAGCAGTTCTTC. This translates into CASSPSSYNEQFF.

This clone was detected a few times. This chain links TRBV9 with TRBJ2-7, with D possibly matching TRBD2 (5 bases). There are 13 residues in the CDR3. The germline V gene has CDR1 SGDLS and CDR2 YYNGEE. The ends were cut back, 0 bases at V and 3 bases at J, with 7 bases in the middle. The CDR3 sequence: CASSVAAGYEQYF. In DNA, the CDR3 is TGTGCCAGCAGCGTAGCTGCGGGCTACGAGCAGTACTTC.

The V gene is TRBV9, the J gene TRBJ2-2; no definite D call. The CDR3 has 15 residues. Trimming pared 4 bases from V and 1 base from J, leaving 11 bases between. The germline V gene encodes CDR1 SGDLS and CDR2 YYNGEE. The CDR3 DNA reads as TGTGCCAGCAGCATCGGGTTCCTGAACACCGGGGAGCTGTTTTTT. Its translation is CASSIGFLNTGELFF. The variable domain in full, completed from reference TRBV9 and TRBJ2-2, reads DSGVTQTPKHLITATGQRVTLRCSPRSGDLSVYWYQQSLDQGLQFLIQYYNGEERAKGNILERFSAQQFPDLHSELNLSSLELGDSALYFCASSIGFLNTGELFFGEGSRLTVL.

The chain links TRBV27 to TRBJ1-6; 10 bases line up with TRBD1. The CDR3 is 15 residues long. CDR1 and CDR2 from the germline V gene are MNHEY and SMNVEV (reference sequence). The V segment lost 3 bases and the J segment 7 bases; nucleotides outside the gene matches: 3. The CDR3 protein is CASSFGDRGNSPLHF. DNA for the CDR3: TGTGCCAGCAGTTTCGGGGACAGGGGAAATTCACCCCTCCACTTT.

This chain links TRBV4-1 with TRBJ2-1; 13 positions match TRBD2. CDR3 length: 19 amino acids. Unmatched junction bases numbered 11, after V lost 0 bases and J lost 6 bases. Per the germline V gene, CDR1 is MGHRA and CDR2 is YSYEKL. CDR3 sequence reads: CASSQEEGVLAGGGNEQFF. The CDR3 nucleotides read TGCGCCAGCAGCCAAGAGGAGGGGGTACTAGCGGGAGGGGGCAATGAGCAGTTCTTC.

This clone occurred once. J is TRBJ2-2 and V is TRBV29-1; 12 bases align to TRBD1. The CDR3 totals 14 residues. V lost 5 bases and J lost 7; bases outside the gene matches: 5. Per germline, CDR1 SQVTM and CDR2 ANQGSEA. Written as DNA, the CDR3 is TGCAGCGTTAGGGACAGGGGGCGCGACGGGGAGCTGTTTTTT. Encoded protein: CSVRDRGRDGELFF.

Only a few counts were recorded for this clone. The gene calls are TRBV28 and TRBJ2-1; TRBD2 matches 11 bases. Germline values: CDR1 MDHEN, CDR2 SYDVKM. V dropped 9 bases and J dropped 4; count of bases not matched to a gene: 8. CDR3 size: 15 residues. As DNA, the CDR3 is TGTGCCAGTTTCCCTAGCGGGAGGTATTACAATGAGCAGTTCTTC. This codes for CASFPSGRYYNEQFF. Looking up the rest from reference TRBV28 and TRBJ2-1 gives the full variable domain: DVKVTQSSRYLVKRTGEKVFLECVQDMDHENMFWYRQDPGLGLRLIYFSYDVKMKEKGDIPEGYSVSREKKERFSLILESASTNQTSMYLCASFPSGRYYNEQFFGPGTRLTVL.

The rearrangement joins TRBV7-2 to TRBJ2-1; D is unclear. Trimming removed 5 bases from V and 2 bases from J, with 4 bases in between. CDR3 length equals 12 residues. Per germline, CDR1 SGHTA and CDR2 FQGNSA. CDR3 in amino acids: CASSAAYNEQFF. In DNA, the CDR3 is TGTGCCAGCAGCGCGGCCTACAATGAGCAGTTCTTC.

This chain connects TRBV18 to TRBJ1-1; maybe TRBD1 (5 bases). The CDR3 sequence is 14 residues long. Germline assignment: CDR1 KGHSH and CDR2 LQKENI. The V end lost 3 bases, the J end lost 1 base, and 9 bases lay between the germline ends. The CDR3 sequence is CASSPTGGNTEAFF. In nucleotides, the CDR3 is TGTGCCAGCTCACCCACGGGGGGGAACACTGAAGCTTTCTTT. Combining the CDR3 with reference TRBV18 and TRBJ1-1 gives the whole variable domain NAGVMQNPRHLVRRRGQEARLRCSPMKGHSHVYWYRQLPEEGLKFMVYLQKENIIDESGMPKERFSAEFPKEGPSILRIQQVVRGDSAAYFCASSPTGGNTEAFFGQGTRLTVV.

The chain carries TRBV12-3 or TRBV12-4 and TRBJ1-1; a weak D match, TRBD1 (5 bases). This CDR3 region has 12 residues. V lost 5 bases and J 6 bases, leaving 10 bases between the germline ends. CDR3 sequence reads: CASSPGFPEAFF. In DNA form, the CDR3 reads TGTGCCAGCAGTCCAGGGTTCCCTGAAGCTTTCTTT.

This sequence joins TRBV11-2 and TRBJ2-7, with D uncertain. CDR1 SGHAT and CDR2 FQNNGV come from the germline V gene. The CDR3 is 12 amino acids. Trimming pared 3 bases from V and 0 bases from J, leaving 3 bases between. The CDR3 DNA follows: TGTGCCAGCAGCTTGAGCTCCTACGAGCAGTACTTC. Its protein product is CASSLSSYEQYF.

The rearrangement links TRBV10-3 to TRBJ1-3; unclear D gene. With 6 bases removed from V and 2 bases from J, the gap between germline ends came to 11 bases. This CDR3 region has 14 residues. CDR1 is ENHRY and CDR2 is SYGVKD in the germline V gene. This CDR3 is CAIREGVTGNTIYF. For the CDR3, the DNA is TGTGCCATCAGGGAGGGAGTAACTGGAAACACCATATATTTT.

The rearrangement uses TRBV7-8 and TRBJ1-5; no firm D call. This CDR3 is 13 amino acids long. Germline-derived CDR1 and CDR2 are SGHVS and FQNEAQ. Trimming took off 6 bases at V and 4 bases at J, with 10 bases between the two ends. This CDR3 reads CASSGDRNQPQHF. The CDR3 DNA reads TGTGCCAGCAGTGGAGACCGGAATCAGCCCCAGCATTTT.

This sequence joins TRBV18 and TRBJ1-1; no firm D call. The CDR3 is 16 amino acids. Germline V CDR1 and CDR2: KGHSH, LQKENI. V was shortened by 2 bases and J by 3 bases, with 16 bases between the two germline ends. CDR3 region: CASSPARAGLDTEAFF. The CDR3 coding sequence is TGTGCCAGCTCACCAGCCAGAGCGGGCTTGGACACTGAAGCTTTCTTT.

There are a few counts of this clone. The rearrangement uses TRBV7-8 and TRBJ2-7; TRBD1 matches 8 bases. Trimming removed 6 bases from V and 5 bases from J; junction bases left unmatched: 12. The CDR3 spans 15 residues. The germline V gene has CDR1 SGHVS and CDR2 FQNEAQ. CDR3: CASSPTPDRVHEQYF. DNA for the CDR3: TGTGCCAGCAGTCCGACCCCGGACAGGGTCCACGAGCAGTACTTC.